The present T cell receptor (beta chain) was sequenced within a study of Graves' ophthalmopathy and Graves' hyperthyroidism. This clonotype came up a few times. V was clipped by 7 bases and J by 2 bases, with 8 bases between them. The CDR3 consists of 12 residues. Per the germline V gene, CDR1 is SNHLY and CDR2 is FYNNEI. Amplification from RNA transcripts yielded the TCR beta CDR3 regions. After a first-round RT-PCR with HTBI primers, a second-round multiplex PCR was run. One entry per CDR3 protein results from TCRdb running MiXCR on the multiplex PCR reads. The sample records over a million distinct CDR3 sequences, less than 45% being singletons.

The chain joins TRBV2 to TRBJ1-2; D gene uncertain. The source of this sequence is an adult man with Graves' hyperthyroidism. The sequencing input was peripheral blood or thyroid tissue (not recorded which). The CDR3 bases are TGTGCCAGCATGCCGACCAACTATGGCTACACCTTC. It translates to CASMPTNYGYTF.